A selection of T cell receptor beta chains follows, all from one sample in a study of blood T cell repertoires in COVID-19. This table comes from immunoSEQ multiplex PCR, and its TCRdb copy is limited to in-frame clones, with some not included. Of about 220,000 clones listed, roughly 80% were seen once; the top ten hold 15% to 20%. Sequencing used peripheral blood. The receptors here all came from a man aged 25-45 years with active or convalescent COVID-19. CDR3s include the opening cysteine and the closing phenylalanine or tryptophan. The D gene is left open where the match is weak. Size values are once, few and many counts, or a class for expanded clones, and some rows have none.

V gene: TRBV29-1; D gene: TRBD1; clone size: once; J gene: TRBJ2-2; CDR3 DNA: TGCAGCGTTGAAGGGGGCCGGACAGGGACCACCGGGGAGCTGTTTTTT; CDR3 protein: CSVEGGRTGTTGELFF
V gene: TRBV7-8; D gene: .; clone size: .; J gene: TRBJ2-3; CDR3 DNA: TGTGCCAGCAGTGATACAGGACGTAGCACAGATACGCAGTATTTT; CDR3 protein: CASSDTGRSTDTQYF
V gene: TRBV7-2; D gene: .; clone size: .; J gene: TRBJ1-2; CDR3 DNA: TGTGCCAGCAGCTCCTCGACAGAATTTACCTATGGCTACACCTTC; CDR3 protein: CASSSSTEFTYGYTF
V gene: TRBV9; D gene: TRBD2; clone size: once; J gene: TRBJ2-5; CDR3 DNA: TGTGCCAGCAGCGTAGGACTAGCCCGTTTGGAGACCCAGTACTTC; CDR3 protein: CASSVGLARLETQYF
V gene: TRBV9; D gene: TRBD1; clone size: .; J gene: TRBJ1-6; CDR3 DNA: TGTGCCAGCAGCGTCGGGACAGCGGCACCTTCACCCCTCCACTTT; CDR3 protein: CASSVGTAAPSPLHF
V gene: TRBV5-1; D gene: .; clone size: once; J gene: TRBJ2-2; CDR3 DNA: TGCGCCAGCAGCTCGACAGGATCCACCGGGGAGCTGTTTTTT; CDR3 protein: CASSSTGSTGELFF
V gene: TRBV5-1; D gene: .; clone size: .; J gene: TRBJ1-1; CDR3 DNA: TGCGCCAGCAGCTCGGGACAGAACACTGAAGCTTTCTTT; CDR3 protein: CASSSGQNTEAFF
V gene: TRBV6-1; D gene: .; clone size: .; J gene: TRBJ2-5; CDR3 DNA: TGTGCCAGCAGTGAACAGGGGCTCACACAAGAGACCCAGTACTTC; CDR3 protein: CASSEQGLTQETQYF
V gene: TRBV12-3/TRBV12-4; D gene: .; clone size: .; J gene: TRBJ1-5; CDR3 DNA: TGTGCCAGCAGAAACAGGGTTGGTCAGCCCCAGCATTTT; CDR3 protein: CASRNRVGQPQHF
V gene: TRBV5-1; D gene: .; clone size: .; J gene: TRBJ2-5; CDR3 DNA: TGCGCCAGCACCAGGACAGGAGGGGTCGAAGGGACCCAGTACTTC; CDR3 protein: CASTRTGGVEGTQYF
V gene: TRBV21-1; D gene: .; clone size: few; J gene: TRBJ2-2; CDR3 DNA: TGTGCCAGCAGCCCCGGGGGGGAGCTGTTTTTT; CDR3 protein: CASSPGGELFF
V gene: TRBV28; D gene: .; clone size: .; J gene: TRBJ1-1; CDR3 DNA: TGTGCCAGCAGTTTATCTCCCCCCCAAGCGAACACTGAAGCTTTCTTT; CDR3 protein: CASSLSPPQANTEAFF
V gene: TRBV5-1; D gene: TRBD1; clone size: few; J gene: TRBJ1-1; CDR3 DNA: TGCGCCAGCAGCACGACAGGGGGTGACACTGAAGCTTTCTTT; CDR3 protein: CASSTTGGDTEAFF
V gene: TRBV5-4; D gene: .; clone size: .; J gene: TRBJ2-5; CDR3 DNA: TGTGCCAGCAGCTTGGTAGCGGCTAAAGAGACCCAGTACTTC; CDR3 protein: CASSLVAAKETQYF
V gene: TRBV28; D gene: TRBD1; clone size: .; J gene: TRBJ1-2; CDR3 DNA: TGTGCCAGCAGACCTCACCAGGGGGGTAAGGGCTATGGCTACACCTTC; CDR3 protein: CASRPHQGGKGYGYTF
V gene: TRBV9; D gene: .; clone size: once; J gene: TRBJ2-3; CDR3 DNA: TGTGCCAGCAGCGTAGGTGACTTACCCCTAGATACGCAGTATTTT; CDR3 protein: CASSVGDLPLDTQYF
V gene: TRBV2; D gene: TRBD2; clone size: .; J gene: TRBJ2-7; CDR3 DNA: TGTGCCAGCACCATCGGGGGGACTAGCGGGGTCGGCGAGCAGTACTTC; CDR3 protein: CASTIGGTSGVGEQYF
V gene: TRBV2; D gene: .; clone size: .; J gene: TRBJ1-5; CDR3 DNA: TGTGCCAGCAGTCAGGGTAACCAGCCCCAGCATTTT; CDR3 protein: CASSQGNQPQHF
V gene: TRBV7-8; D gene: TRBD2; clone size: .; J gene: TRBJ2-1; CDR3 DNA: TGTGCCAGCAGCTTAGTATTAAGCGGGACTCATGAGCAGTTCTTC; CDR3 protein: CASSLVLSGTHEQFF
V gene: TRBV6-5; D gene: .; clone size: many; J gene: TRBJ1-5; CDR3 DNA: TGTGCCAGCAGACCTAGACAGTATAGCAATCAGCCCCAGCATTTT; CDR3 protein: CASRPRQYSNQPQHF
V gene: TRBV7-2; D gene: TRBD1; clone size: .; J gene: TRBJ1-6; CDR3 DNA: TGTGCCAGCAGCCTAACCCACCTGACAGGGAATAATTCACCCCTCCACTTT; CDR3 protein: CASSLTHLTGNNSPLHF
V gene: TRBV2; D gene: TRBD1; clone size: .; J gene: TRBJ2-7; CDR3 DNA: TGTGCCAGCAGTGAACAGGGGGTTTACGAGCAGTACTTC; CDR3 protein: CASSEQGVYEQYF
V gene: TRBV5-8; D gene: .; clone size: .; J gene: TRBJ2-7; CDR3 DNA: TGTGCCAGCAGCCAGGTCTGGGGGCCCTACGAGCAGTACTTC; CDR3 protein: CASSQVWGPYEQYF
V gene: TRBV2; D gene: TRBD1; clone size: .; J gene: TRBJ1-1; CDR3 DNA: TGTGCCAGCAGTTCGACAGGGTTCGGACCGAACACTGAAGCTTTCTTT; CDR3 protein: CASSSTGFGPNTEAFF
V gene: TRBV6-5; D gene: TRBD1; clone size: .; J gene: TRBJ1-5; CDR3 DNA: TGTGCCAGCAGTCAGGGGGCCGGGGGTCAGCCCCAGCATTTT; CDR3 protein: CASSQGAGGQPQHF
V gene: TRBV2; D gene: .; clone size: few; J gene: TRBJ2-1; CDR3 DNA: TGTGCCAGCAGTGACGCAGGGAAAAATGAGCAGTTCTTC; CDR3 protein: CASSDAGKNEQFF
V gene: TRBV19; D gene: TRBD1; clone size: .; J gene: TRBJ1-5; CDR3 DNA: TGTGCCAGCACCGGGACAGGGGGCGTTCAGCCCCAGCATTTT; CDR3 protein: CASTGTGGVQPQHF
V gene: TRBV30; D gene: .; clone size: .; J gene: TRBJ1-6; CDR3 DNA: TGTGCCTGGAGTACGGATTCACCCCTCCACTTT; CDR3 protein: CAWSTDSPLHF
V gene: TRBV6-2/TRBV6-3; D gene: TRBD1; clone size: once; J gene: TRBJ2-7; CDR3 DNA: TGTGCCAGCAGTTACGCGCACAGGGGCGACTACGAGCAGTACTTC; CDR3 protein: CASSYAHRGDYEQYF
V gene: TRBV28; D gene: .; clone size: .; J gene: TRBJ2-1; CDR3 DNA: TGTGCCAGCAGTTCCCAACGTTTGGGCCGTTCCTACAATGAGCAGTTCTTC; CDR3 protein: CASSSQRLGRSYNEQFF
V gene: TRBV6-1; D gene: .; clone size: once; J gene: TRBJ2-3; CDR3 DNA: TGTGCCAGCAGTGAGAACTCGGATACGCAGTATTTT; CDR3 protein: CASSENSDTQYF
V gene: TRBV4-1; D gene: .; clone size: .; J gene: TRBJ2-7; CDR3 DNA: TGCGCCAGCAGCCAAGGGGCTAGCGACTACGAGCAGTACTTC; CDR3 protein: CASSQGASDYEQYF
V gene: TRBV24-1; D gene: .; clone size: .; J gene: TRBJ2-5; CDR3 DNA: TGTGCCACCAGTGATACGCGCAGGGCAGAGACCCAGTACTTC; CDR3 protein: CATSDTRRAETQYF
V gene: TRBV11-2; D gene: TRBD2; clone size: .; J gene: TRBJ2-1; CDR3 DNA: TGTGCCAGCAGCCCCAACAACAGACTAGCGGGGTACAATGAGCAGTTCTTC; CDR3 protein: CASSPNNRLAGYNEQFF
V gene: TRBV5-1; D gene: .; clone size: .; J gene: TRBJ2-2; CDR3 DNA: TGCGCCAGCAGCTTGGAACCAGGTTCCACCGGGGAGCTGTTTTTT; CDR3 protein: CASSLEPGSTGELFF
V gene: TRBV4-3; D gene: TRBD2; clone size: .; J gene: TRBJ2-1; CDR3 DNA: TGCGCCAGCAGCCCTCGGACTAGCCTTATAGTTTCCTACAATGAGCAGTTCTTC; CDR3 protein: CASSPRTSLIVSYNEQFF